This is a list of T cell receptor beta chains from one sample in a study of early T cells in non-severe SARS-CoV-2 infection. Via MiXCR, TCRdb re-called the 5' RACE reads, giving one row per CDR3 protein. The sample has roughly 50,000 distinct CDR3 sequences, 7% to 9% seen once. The sequencing sample was made of whole blood. The source is an adult who was a healthcare worker with PCR-confirmed SARS-CoV-2 infection or an uninfected control (not recorded which). CDR3s leave out the opening cysteine and the closing phenylalanine or tryptophan. Some rows have no size entry. The others give once, few or many, or a class for an expanded clone.

abundance: many; j_gene: TRBJ2-4; v_gene: TRBV12-3/TRBV12-4; CDR3aa: ASSARSDSKNIQY
abundance: NA; j_gene: TRBJ2-3; v_gene: TRBV6-5; CDR3aa: ASRSGLAGVFTDTQY
abundance: few; j_gene: TRBJ2-3; v_gene: TRBV20-1; CDR3aa: SAARRASGRLGDTQY
abundance: few; j_gene: TRBJ2-5; v_gene: TRBV18; CDR3aa: ASSPFRTGLQETQY
abundance: NA; j_gene: TRBJ1-2; v_gene: TRBV11-2; CDR3aa: ASTAGGGGPNYGYT
abundance: NA; j_gene: TRBJ2-5; v_gene: TRBV12-3/TRBV12-4; CDR3aa: ASSNRLAEYQETQY
abundance: NA; j_gene: TRBJ2-1; v_gene: TRBV12-3/TRBV12-4; CDR3aa: ASSSRDRVYNEQF
abundance: many; j_gene: TRBJ2-1; v_gene: TRBV7-3; CDR3aa: ASSLNGLFHNEQF
abundance: few; j_gene: TRBJ1-2; v_gene: TRBV19; CDR3aa: ASSTAAPRYT
abundance: many; j_gene: TRBJ2-7; v_gene: TRBV7-2; CDR3aa: ASSHKWGREQY
abundance: many; j_gene: TRBJ2-3; v_gene: TRBV6-1; CDR3aa: ASSELAGGPDTQY
abundance: few; j_gene: TRBJ2-1; v_gene: TRBV7-3; CDR3aa: ASSSNNHGGNEQF
abundance: many; j_gene: TRBJ1-1; v_gene: TRBV7-6; CDR3aa: ASGDRLEAF
abundance: NA; j_gene: TRBJ2-4; v_gene: TRBV5-4; CDR3aa: ASSGGLVEAKNIQY
abundance: NA; j_gene: TRBJ2-5; v_gene: TRBV11-2; CDR3aa: ASSSSSGLETQY
abundance: NA; j_gene: TRBJ2-1; v_gene: TRBV12-3/TRBV12-4; CDR3aa: ASLAANEQF
abundance: few; j_gene: TRBJ2-1; v_gene: TRBV7-6; CDR3aa: ASSLVQGAYNEQF
abundance: many; j_gene: TRBJ2-7; v_gene: TRBV29-1; CDR3aa: SAWDTPYEQY
abundance: many; j_gene: TRBJ2-5; v_gene: TRBV28; CDR3aa: ASSPGLAGGFQETQY
abundance: NA; j_gene: TRBJ2-3; v_gene: TRBV6-1; CDR3aa: ASTTKEGVRDTDTQY
abundance: medium-sized; j_gene: TRBJ2-1; v_gene: TRBV5-1; CDR3aa: ASSFSGGAPNEQF
abundance: few; j_gene: TRBJ2-3; v_gene: TRBV11-2; CDR3aa: ASILSGGAPDTQY
abundance: NA; j_gene: TRBJ1-1; v_gene: TRBV28; CDR3aa: ASSLEGLFSMNTEAF
abundance: NA; j_gene: TRBJ1-4; v_gene: TRBV12-3/TRBV12-4; CDR3aa: ASTHREDANEKLF
abundance: many; j_gene: TRBJ1-5; v_gene: TRBV25-1; CDR3aa: ASSEWDQPQH
abundance: few; j_gene: TRBJ2-2; v_gene: TRBV12-3/TRBV12-4; CDR3aa: ASSKTSGGAGELF
abundance: many; j_gene: TRBJ2-7; v_gene: TRBV6-6; CDR3aa: ASSSPGDYEQY
abundance: few; j_gene: TRBJ2-3; v_gene: TRBV20-1; CDR3aa: SARRRTSDTDTQY
abundance: NA; j_gene: TRBJ2-3; v_gene: TRBV10-3; CDR3aa: AISAGLASTDTQY
abundance: few; j_gene: TRBJ2-5; v_gene: TRBV4-1; CDR3aa: ASSQSVSGSYQETQY
abundance: few; j_gene: TRBJ1-2; v_gene: TRBV28; CDR3aa: ASSLLGNYGYT
abundance: many; j_gene: TRBJ2-5; v_gene: TRBV4-1; CDR3aa: ASSPPSAETQY
abundance: many; j_gene: TRBJ1-1; v_gene: TRBV4-1; CDR3aa: ASSQGQGGTEAF
abundance: few; j_gene: TRBJ1-4; v_gene: TRBV14; CDR3aa: ASSQDSGRSGEKLF
abundance: many; j_gene: TRBJ2-7; v_gene: TRBV24-1; CDR3aa: ATSDVTAPIYEQY